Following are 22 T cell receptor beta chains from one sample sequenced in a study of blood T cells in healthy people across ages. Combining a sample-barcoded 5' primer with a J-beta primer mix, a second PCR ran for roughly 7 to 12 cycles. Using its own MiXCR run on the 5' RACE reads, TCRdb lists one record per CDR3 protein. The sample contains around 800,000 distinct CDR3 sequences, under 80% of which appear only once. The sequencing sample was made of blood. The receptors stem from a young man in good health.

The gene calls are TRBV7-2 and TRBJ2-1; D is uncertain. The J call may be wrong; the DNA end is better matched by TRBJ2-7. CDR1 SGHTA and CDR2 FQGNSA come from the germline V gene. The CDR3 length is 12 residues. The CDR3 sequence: CASSSSTGEQYF. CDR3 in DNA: TGTGCCAGCAGCTCCTCGACTGGCGAGCAGTACTTC.

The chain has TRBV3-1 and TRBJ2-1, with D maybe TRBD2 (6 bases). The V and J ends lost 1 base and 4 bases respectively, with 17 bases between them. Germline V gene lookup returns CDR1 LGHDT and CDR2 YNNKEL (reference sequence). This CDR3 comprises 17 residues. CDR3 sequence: CASSQVSSGSRYNEQFF. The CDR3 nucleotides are TGTGCCAGCAGCCAAGTTAGTAGCGGATCCCGATACAATGAGCAGTTCTTC.

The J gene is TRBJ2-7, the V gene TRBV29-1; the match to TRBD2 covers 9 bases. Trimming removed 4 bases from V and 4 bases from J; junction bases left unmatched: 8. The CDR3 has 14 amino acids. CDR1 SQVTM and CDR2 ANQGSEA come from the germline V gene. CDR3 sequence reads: CSVVEGLAGYEQYF. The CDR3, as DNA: TGCAGCGTTGTAGAGGGACTAGCCGGTTACGAGCAGTACTTC.

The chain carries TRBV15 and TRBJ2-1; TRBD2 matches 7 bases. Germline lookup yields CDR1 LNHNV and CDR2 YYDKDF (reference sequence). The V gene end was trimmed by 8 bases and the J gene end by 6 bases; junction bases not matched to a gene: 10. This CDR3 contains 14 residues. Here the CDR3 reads CATRGRAGFNEQFF. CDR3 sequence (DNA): TGTGCCACCCGGGGACGAGCGGGGTTCAATGAGCAGTTCTTC. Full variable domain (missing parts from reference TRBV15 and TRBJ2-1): DAMVIQNPRYQVTQFGKPVTLSCSQTLNHNVMYWYQQKSSQAPKLLFHYYDKDFNNEADTPDNFQSRRPNTSFCFLDIRSPGLGDTAMYLCATRGRAGFNEQFFGPGTRLTVL.

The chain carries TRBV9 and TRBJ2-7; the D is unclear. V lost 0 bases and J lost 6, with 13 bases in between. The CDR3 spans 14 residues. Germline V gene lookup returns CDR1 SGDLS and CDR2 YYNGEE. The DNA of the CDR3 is TGTGCCAGCAGCGTAGCCCCTACGGCGGTCGAGCAGTACTTC. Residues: CASSVAPTAVEQYF.

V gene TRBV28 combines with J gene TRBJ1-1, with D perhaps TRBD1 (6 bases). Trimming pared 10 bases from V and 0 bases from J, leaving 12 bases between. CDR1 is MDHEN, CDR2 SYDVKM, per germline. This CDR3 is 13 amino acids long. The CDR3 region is CATLGGLNTEAFF. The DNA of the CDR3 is TGTGCCACCCTAGGGGGGCTGAACACTGAAGCTTTCTTT.

CDR3: CANSKAPGEETQYF. CDR3 coding DNA: TGTGCCAACAGCAAAGCACCAGGGGAAGAGACCCAGTACTTC. This chain uses TRBV21-1 with TRBJ2-4; the table's TRBD1 call for D was not verified on the DNA. Judging by the DNA end, TRBJ2-5 fits better; the J call may be wrong. TRBV21-1 is recorded as a pseudogene. The CDR3 runs to 14 residues.

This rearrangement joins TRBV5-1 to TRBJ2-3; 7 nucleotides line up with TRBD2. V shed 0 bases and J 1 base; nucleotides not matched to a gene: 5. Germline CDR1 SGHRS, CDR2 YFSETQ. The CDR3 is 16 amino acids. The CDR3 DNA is TGCGCCAGCAGCTTGGCTCGGACTAGAGGCACAGATACGCAGTATTTT. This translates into CASSLARTRGTDTQYF. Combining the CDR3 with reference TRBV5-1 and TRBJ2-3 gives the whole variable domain KAGVTQTPRYLIKTRGQQVTLSCSPISGHRSVSWYQQTPGQGLQFLFEYFSETQRNKGNFPGRFSGRQFSNSRSEMNVSTLELGDSALYLCASSLARTRGTDTQYFGPGTRLTVL.

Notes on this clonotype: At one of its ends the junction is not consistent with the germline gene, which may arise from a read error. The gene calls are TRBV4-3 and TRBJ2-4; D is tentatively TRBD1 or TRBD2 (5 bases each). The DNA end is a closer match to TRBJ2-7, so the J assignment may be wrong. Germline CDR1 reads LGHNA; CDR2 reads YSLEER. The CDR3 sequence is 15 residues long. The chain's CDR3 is CVSSLHTGQAYEQYF. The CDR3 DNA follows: TGCGTCAGCAGCCTTCATACGGGGCAGGCCTACGAGCAGTACTTC.

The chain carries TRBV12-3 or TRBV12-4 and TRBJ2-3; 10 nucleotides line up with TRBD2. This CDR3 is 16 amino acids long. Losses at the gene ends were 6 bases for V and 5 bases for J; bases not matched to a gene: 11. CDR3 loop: CASRTPAGGLLDTQYF. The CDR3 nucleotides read TGTGCCAGCAGAACGCCAGCGGGGGGGCTTTTAGATACGCAGTATTTT.

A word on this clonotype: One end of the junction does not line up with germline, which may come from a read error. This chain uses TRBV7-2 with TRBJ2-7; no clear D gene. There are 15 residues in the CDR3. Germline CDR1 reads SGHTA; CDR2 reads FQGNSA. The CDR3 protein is CVSSLKGFAAPEQYF. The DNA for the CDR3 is TGTGTCAGCAGCTTGAAAGGGTTCGCTGCCCCCGAGCAGTACTTC.

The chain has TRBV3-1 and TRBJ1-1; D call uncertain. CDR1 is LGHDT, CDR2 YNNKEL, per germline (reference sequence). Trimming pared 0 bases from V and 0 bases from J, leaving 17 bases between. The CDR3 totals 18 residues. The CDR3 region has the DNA TGTGCCAGCAGCCAAGACAAGTCCTTCCTTGGGGTGAACACTGAAGCTTTCTTT. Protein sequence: CASSQDKSFLGVNTEAFF.

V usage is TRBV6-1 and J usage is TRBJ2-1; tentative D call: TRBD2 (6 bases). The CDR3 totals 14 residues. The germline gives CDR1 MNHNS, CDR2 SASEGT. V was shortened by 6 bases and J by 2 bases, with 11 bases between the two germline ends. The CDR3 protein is CASRGGFTYNEQFF. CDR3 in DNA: TGTGCCAGCAGGGGAGGATTTACCTACAATGAGCAGTTCTTC.

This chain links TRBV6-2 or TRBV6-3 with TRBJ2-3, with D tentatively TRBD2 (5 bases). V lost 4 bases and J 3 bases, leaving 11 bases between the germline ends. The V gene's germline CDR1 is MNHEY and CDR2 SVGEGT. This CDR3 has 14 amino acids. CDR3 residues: CASSWMSGTDTQYF. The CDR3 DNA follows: TGTGCCAGCAGTTGGATGAGCGGTACAGATACGCAGTATTTT.

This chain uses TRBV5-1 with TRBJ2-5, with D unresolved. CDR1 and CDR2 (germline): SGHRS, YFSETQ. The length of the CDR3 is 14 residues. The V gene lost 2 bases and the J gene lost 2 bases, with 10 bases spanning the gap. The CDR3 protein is CASSLRSTQETQYF. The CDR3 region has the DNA TGCGCCAGCAGCTTAAGGTCGACACAAGAGACCCAGTACTTC.

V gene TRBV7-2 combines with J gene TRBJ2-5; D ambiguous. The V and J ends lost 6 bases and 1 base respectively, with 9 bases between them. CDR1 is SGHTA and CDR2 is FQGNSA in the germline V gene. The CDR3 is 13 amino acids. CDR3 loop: CASSLLVQETQYF. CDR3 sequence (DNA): TGTGCCAGCAGTTTATTAGTCCAAGAGACCCAGTACTTC.

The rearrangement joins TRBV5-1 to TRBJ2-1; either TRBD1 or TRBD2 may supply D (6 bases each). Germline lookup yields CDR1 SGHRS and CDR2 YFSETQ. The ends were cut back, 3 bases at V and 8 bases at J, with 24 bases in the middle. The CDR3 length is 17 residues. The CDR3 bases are TGCGCCAGCAGCTCTCTGTTGGGGGGCAGGGATTACGATGAGCAGTTCTTC. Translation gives CASSSLLGGRDYDEQFF.

CDR3 sequence reads: CASSEFQGGSPLHF. CDR3 nucleotide sequence: TGTGCCAGCAGTGAATTTCAGGGGGGGTCACCCCTCCACTTT. The rearrangement uses TRBV25-1 and TRBJ1-6, with 7 nucleotides matching TRBD1. Germline V gene lookup returns CDR1 MGHDK and CDR2 SYGVNS. The CDR3 runs 14 residues. J gave up 10 bases and V 1 base, and 4 bases lay outside the gene matches.

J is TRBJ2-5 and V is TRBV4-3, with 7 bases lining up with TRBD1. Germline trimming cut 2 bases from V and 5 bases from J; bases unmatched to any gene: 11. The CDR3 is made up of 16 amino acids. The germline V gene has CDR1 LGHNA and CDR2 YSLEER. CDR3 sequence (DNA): TGCGCCAGCAGCCAATATAACAGGGGTGGGTCGGAGACCCAGTACTTC. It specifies CASSQYNRGGSETQYF.

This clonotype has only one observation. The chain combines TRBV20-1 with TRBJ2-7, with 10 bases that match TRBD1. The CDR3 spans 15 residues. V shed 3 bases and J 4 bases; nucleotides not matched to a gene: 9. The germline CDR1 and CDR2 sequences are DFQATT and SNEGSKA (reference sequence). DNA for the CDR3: TGCAGTGCTAGGTCGGGACAGGGGAGGAGGTACGAGCAGTACTTC. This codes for CSARSGQGRRYEQYF.

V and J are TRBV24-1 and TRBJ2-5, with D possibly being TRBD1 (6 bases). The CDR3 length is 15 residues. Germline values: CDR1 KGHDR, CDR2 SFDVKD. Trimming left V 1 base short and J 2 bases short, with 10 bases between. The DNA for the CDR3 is TGTGCCACCAGTGATTTAGTGGGGGCTCAAGAGACCCAGTACTTC. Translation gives CATSDLVGAQETQYF.

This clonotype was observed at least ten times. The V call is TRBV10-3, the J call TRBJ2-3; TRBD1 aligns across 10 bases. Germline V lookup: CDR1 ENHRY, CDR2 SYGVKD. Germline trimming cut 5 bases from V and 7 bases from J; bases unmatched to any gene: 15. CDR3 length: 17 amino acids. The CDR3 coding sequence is TGTGCCATCAGTTCGAGTCCCGGGACAGGGGAAGGAAATACGCAGTATTTT. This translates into CAISSSPGTGEGNTQYF.